The T cell receptor beta chain described here comes from a study of T cell responses to AZD1222 COVID-19 vaccine. Study findings and constraints: Sampling captured repertoires only after the peak T cell response. Reports say nearly half of spike-specific TCRs go after unmutated variant regions.

This CDR3 comprises 14 residues. The germline V gene encodes CDR1 SGHAT and CDR2 FQNNGV. V gave up 4 bases and J gave up 2 bases, with 11 bases separating them. About this clone itself: As yet, its antigen is unknown.

It was second doses at about 4 or about 12 weeks that were pooled. The method was immunoSEQ multiplex PCR; TCRdb's version includes in-frame clones alone and lacks a portion of them. The profile shows 250,000 to 300,000 clones, around 93% of them singletons. V and J are TRBV11-2 and TRBJ2-5; a possible D gene is TRBD1 (5 bases). The sequence came from an adult who received the AZD1222 COVID-19 vaccine. The sequencing used peripheral blood, collected 28 days after the second AZD1222 dose. CDR3 amino acids: CASSSRGIQETQYF. As DNA, the CDR3 is TGTGCCAGCAGCTCTAGGGGAATACAAGAGACCCAGTACTTC.